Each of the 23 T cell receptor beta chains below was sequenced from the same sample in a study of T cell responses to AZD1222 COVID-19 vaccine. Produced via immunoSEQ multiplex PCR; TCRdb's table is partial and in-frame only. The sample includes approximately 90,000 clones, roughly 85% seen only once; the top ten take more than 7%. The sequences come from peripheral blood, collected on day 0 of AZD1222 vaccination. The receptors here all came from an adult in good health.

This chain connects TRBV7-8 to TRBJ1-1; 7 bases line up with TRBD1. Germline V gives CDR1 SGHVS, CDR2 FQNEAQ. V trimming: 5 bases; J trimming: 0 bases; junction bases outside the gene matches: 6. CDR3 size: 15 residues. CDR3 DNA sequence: TGTGCCAGCAGCACAGGACAGGCCCTGAACACTGAAGCTTTCTTT. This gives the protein CASSTGQALNTEAFF. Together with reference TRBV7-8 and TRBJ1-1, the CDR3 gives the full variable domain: GAGVSQSPRYKVAKRGQDVALRCDPISGHVSLFWYQQALGQGPEFLTYFQNEAQLDKSGLPSDRFFAERPEGSVSTLKIQRTQQEDSAVYLCASSTGQALNTEAFFGQGTRLTVV.

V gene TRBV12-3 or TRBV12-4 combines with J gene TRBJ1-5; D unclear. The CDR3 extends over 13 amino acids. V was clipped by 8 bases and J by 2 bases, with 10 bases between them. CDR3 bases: TGTGCCAGCGCGTTCCTGGGCAATCAGCCCCAGCATTTT. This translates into CASAFLGNQPQHF.

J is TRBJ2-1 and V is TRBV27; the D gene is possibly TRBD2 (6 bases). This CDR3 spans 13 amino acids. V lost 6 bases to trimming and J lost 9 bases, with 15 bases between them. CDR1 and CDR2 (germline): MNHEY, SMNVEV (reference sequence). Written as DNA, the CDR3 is TGTGCCAGCAGCAATTCCAAGGGAGGTGAGCAGTTCTTC. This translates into CASSNSKGGEQFF.

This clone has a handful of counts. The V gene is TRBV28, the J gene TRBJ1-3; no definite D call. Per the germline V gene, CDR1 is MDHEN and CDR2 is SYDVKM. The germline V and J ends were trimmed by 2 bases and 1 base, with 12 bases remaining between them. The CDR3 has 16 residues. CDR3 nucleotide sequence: TGTGCCAGCAGTTTAAGTAGGAATCCGTCTGGAAACACCATATATTTT. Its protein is CASSLSRNPSGNTIYF.

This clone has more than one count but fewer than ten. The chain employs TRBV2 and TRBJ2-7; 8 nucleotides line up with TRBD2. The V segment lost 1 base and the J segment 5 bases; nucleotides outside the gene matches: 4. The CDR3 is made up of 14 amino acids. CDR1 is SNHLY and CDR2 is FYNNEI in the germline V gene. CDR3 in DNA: TGTGCCAGCAGTGAAGTGGGACTAGGAAACGAGCAGTACTTC. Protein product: CASSEVGLGNEQYF.

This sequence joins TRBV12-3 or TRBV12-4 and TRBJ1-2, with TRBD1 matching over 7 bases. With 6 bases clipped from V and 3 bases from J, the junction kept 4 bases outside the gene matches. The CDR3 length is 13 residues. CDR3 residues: CASSSTGDYGYTF. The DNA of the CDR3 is TGTGCCAGCAGCTCCACAGGGGACTATGGCTACACCTTC.

The CDR3 region is CASSQGAGEQYF. DNA of the CDR3: TGTGCCAGCAGCCAAGGTGCGGGGGAGCAGTACTTC. The J gene is TRBJ2-7, the V gene TRBV3-1 (or the pseudogene TRBV3-2); D perhaps matches TRBD2 (6 bases). V gave up 1 base and J gave up 7 bases, with 8 bases separating them. Germline V gene data show CDR1 as LGHDT and CDR2 as YNNKEL (reference sequence). The CDR3 is 12 amino acids.

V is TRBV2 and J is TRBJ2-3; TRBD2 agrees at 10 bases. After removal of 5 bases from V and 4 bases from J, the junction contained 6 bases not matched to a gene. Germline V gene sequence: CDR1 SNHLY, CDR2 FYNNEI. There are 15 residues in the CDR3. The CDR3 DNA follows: TGTGCCAGCAGTATCCTAGCGGGAGTGTCAGATACGCAGTATTTT. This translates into CASSILAGVSDTQYF.

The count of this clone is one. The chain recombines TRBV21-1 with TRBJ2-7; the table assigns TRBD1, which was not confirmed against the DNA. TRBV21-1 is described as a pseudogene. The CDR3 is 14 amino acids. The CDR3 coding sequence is TGTGCCATCCAAGGGGCGCAAAGCTCCTACGAGCAGTACTTC. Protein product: CAIQGAQSSYEQYF.

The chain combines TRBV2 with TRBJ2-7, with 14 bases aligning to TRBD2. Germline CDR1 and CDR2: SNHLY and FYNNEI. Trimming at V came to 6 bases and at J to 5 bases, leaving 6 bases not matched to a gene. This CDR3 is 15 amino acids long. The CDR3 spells CASRGTSGRFNEQYF. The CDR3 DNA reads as TGTGCCAGCAGGGGGACTAGCGGGAGATTCAACGAGCAGTACTTC.

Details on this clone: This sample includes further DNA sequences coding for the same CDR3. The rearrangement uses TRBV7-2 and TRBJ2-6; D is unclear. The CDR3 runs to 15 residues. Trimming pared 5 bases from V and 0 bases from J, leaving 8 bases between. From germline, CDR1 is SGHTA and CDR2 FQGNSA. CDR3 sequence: CASSATLSGANVLTF. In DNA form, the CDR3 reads TGTGCCAGCAGCGCAACCCTCTCTGGGGCCAACGTCCTGACTTTC.

CDR3 sequence: CAIQVPKASEGEQYF. The CDR3 nucleotides are TGTGCCATACAAGTCCCAAAGGCCTCGGAGGGGGAGCAGTACTTC. The genes are TRBV28 and TRBJ2-7, with D possibly being TRBD2 (6 bases). V lost 10 bases, J lost 7 bases, and 26 bases lay in between. Germline-derived CDR1 and CDR2 are MDHEN and SYDVKM. CDR3 size: 15 residues.

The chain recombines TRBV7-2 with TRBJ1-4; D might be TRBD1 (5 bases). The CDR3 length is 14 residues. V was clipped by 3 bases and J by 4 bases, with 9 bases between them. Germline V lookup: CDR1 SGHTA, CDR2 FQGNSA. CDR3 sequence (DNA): TGTGCCAGCAGCTTGCCCGGGGGTAATGAAAAACTGTTTTTT. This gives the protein CASSLPGGNEKLFF. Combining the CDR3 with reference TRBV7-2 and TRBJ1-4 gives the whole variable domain GAGVSQSPSNKVTEKGKDVELRCDPISGHTALYWYRQSLGQGLEFLIYFQGNSAPDKSGLPSDRFSAERTGGSVSTLTIQRTQQEDSAVYLCASSLPGGNEKLFFGSGTQLSVL.

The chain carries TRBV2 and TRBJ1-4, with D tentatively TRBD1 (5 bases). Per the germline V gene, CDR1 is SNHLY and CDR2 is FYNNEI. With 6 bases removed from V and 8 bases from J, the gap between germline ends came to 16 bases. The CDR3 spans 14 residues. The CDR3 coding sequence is TGTGCCAGCAGCCGGGACGGAGGAGGAGAAAAACTGTTTTTT. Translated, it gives CASSRDGGGEKLFF.

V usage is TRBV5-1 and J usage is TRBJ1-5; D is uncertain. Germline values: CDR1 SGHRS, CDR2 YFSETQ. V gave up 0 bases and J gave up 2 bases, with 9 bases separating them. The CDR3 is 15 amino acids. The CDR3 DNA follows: TGCGCCAGCAGCTTGGGGGGATCCGGCAATCAGCCCCAGCATTTT. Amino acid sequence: CASSLGGSGNQPQHF.

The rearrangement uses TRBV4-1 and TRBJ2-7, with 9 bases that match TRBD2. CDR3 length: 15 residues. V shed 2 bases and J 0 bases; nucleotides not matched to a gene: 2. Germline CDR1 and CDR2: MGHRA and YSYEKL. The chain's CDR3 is CASSQISGSSYEQYF. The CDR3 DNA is TGCGCCAGCAGCCAAATTAGCGGGAGCTCCTACGAGCAGTACTTC.

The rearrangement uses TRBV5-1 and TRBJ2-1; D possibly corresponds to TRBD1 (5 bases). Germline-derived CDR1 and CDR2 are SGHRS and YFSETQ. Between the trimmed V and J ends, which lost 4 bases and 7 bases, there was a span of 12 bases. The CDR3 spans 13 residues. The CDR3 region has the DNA TGCGCCAGCAGCATCGGACAAAATAATGAGCAGTTCTTC. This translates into CASSIGQNNEQFF.

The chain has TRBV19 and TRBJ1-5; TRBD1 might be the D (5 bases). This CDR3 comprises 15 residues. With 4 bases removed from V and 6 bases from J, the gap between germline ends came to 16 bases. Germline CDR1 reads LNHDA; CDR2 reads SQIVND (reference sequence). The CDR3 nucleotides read TGTGCCAGTAGTACTTTGGGGGTAGGACCTCAGCCCCAGCATTTT. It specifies CASSTLGVGPQPQHF.

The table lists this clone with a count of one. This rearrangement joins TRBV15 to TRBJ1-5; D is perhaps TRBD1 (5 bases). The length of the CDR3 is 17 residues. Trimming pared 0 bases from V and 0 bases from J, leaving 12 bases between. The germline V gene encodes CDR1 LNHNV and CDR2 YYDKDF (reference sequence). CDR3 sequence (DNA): TGTGCCACCAGCAGAGATCGAGGGCAGGGTAGCAATCAGCCCCAGCATTTT. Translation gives CATSRDRGQGSNQPQHF.

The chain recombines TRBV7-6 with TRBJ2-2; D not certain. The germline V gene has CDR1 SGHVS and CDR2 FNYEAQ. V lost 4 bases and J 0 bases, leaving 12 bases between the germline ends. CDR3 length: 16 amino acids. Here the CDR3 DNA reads TGTGCCAGCAGCTATTCAAGGGTCGCGAACACCGGGGAGCTGTTTTTT. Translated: CASSYSRVANTGELFF.

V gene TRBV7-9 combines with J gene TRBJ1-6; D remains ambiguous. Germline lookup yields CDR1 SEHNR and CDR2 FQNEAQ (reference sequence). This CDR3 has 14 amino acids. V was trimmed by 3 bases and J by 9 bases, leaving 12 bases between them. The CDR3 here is CASSFTVARSPLHF. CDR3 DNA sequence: TGTGCCAGCAGCTTTACAGTAGCCCGTTCACCCCTCCACTTT.

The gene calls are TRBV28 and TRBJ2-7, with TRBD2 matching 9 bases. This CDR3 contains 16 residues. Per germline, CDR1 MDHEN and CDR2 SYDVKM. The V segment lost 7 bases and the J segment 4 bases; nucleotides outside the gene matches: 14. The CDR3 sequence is CASTPIGGRASYEQYF. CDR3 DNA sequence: TGTGCCAGCACCCCCATTGGCGGGAGGGCCTCTTACGAGCAGTACTTC.

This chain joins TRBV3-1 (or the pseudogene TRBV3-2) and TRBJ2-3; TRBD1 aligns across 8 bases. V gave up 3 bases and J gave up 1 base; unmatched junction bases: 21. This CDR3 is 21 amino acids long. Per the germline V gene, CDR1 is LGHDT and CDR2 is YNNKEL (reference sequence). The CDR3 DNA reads TGTGCCAGCAGCCATTCAGGGGCAGGGGGCGCCGGGCGGGGCCGCACAGATACGCAGTATTTT. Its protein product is CASSHSGAGGAGRGRTDTQYF.